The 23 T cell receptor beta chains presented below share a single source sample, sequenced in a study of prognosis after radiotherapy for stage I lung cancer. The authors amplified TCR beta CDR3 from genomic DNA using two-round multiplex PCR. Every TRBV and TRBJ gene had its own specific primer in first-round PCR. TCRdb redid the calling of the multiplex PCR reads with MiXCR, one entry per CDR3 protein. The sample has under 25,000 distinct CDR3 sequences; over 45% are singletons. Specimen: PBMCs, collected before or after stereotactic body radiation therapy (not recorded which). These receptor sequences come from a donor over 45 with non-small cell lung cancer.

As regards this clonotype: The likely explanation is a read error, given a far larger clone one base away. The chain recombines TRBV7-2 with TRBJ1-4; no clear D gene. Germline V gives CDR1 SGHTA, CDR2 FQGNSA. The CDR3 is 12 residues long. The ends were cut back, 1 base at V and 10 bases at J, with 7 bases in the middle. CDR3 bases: TGTGCCAGCAGCTTAGTGGTCAGAAAACTGTTTTTT. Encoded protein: CASSLVVRKLFF.

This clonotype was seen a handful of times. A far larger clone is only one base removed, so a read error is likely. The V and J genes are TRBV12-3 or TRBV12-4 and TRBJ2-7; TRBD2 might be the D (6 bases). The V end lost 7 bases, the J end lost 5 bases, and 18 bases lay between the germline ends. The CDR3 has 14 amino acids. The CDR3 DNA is TGTGCCAGCATCGATACCCCCGGGAGTAACGAGCAGTACTTC. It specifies CASIDTPGSNEQYF.

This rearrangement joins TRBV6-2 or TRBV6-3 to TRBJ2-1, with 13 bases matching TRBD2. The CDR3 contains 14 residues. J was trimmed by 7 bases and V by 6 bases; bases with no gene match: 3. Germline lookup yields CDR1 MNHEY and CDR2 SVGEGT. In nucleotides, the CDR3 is TGTGCCAGCAGACTAGCGGGAGGGGATAATGAGCAGTTCTTC. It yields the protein CASRLAGGDNEQFF.

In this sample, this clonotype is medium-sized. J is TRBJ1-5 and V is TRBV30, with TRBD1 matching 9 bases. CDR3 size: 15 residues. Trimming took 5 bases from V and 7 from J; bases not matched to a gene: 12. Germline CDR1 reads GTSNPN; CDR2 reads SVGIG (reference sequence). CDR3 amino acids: CAWGTGTGIGQPQHF. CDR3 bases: TGTGCCTGGGGTACCGGGACAGGGATTGGGCAGCCCCAGCATTTT.

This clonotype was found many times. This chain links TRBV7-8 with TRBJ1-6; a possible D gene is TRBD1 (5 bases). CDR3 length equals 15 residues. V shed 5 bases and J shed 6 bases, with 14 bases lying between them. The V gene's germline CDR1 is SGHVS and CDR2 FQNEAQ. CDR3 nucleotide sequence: TGTGCCAGCAGCCGACTGGGGGGTACTAATTCACCCCTCCACTTT. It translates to CASSRLGGTNSPLHF.

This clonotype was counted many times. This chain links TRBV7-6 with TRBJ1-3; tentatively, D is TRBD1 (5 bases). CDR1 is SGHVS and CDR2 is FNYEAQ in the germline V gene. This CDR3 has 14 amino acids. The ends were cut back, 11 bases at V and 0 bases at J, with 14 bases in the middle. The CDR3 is CAGPSQDSGNTIYF. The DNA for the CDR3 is TGTGCCGGCCCCTCACAGGACTCTGGAAACACCATATATTTT.

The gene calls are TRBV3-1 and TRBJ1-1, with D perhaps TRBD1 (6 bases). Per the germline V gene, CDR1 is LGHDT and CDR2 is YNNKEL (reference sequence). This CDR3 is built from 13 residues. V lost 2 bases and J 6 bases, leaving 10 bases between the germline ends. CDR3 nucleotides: TGTGCCAGCAGCCAACTACAGGGCTCTGAAGCTTTCTTT. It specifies CASSQLQGSEAFF.

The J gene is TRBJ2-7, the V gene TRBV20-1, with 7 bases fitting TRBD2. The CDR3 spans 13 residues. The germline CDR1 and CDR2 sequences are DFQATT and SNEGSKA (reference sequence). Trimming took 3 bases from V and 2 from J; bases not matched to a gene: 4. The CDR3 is CSARGEGTYEQYF. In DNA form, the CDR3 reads TGCAGTGCTAGGGGGGAGGGCACCTACGAGCAGTACTTC.

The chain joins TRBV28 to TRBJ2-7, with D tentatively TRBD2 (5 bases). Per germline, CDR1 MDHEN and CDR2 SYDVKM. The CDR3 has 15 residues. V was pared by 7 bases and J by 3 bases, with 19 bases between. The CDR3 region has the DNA TGTGCCAGCATGTTCTCCGGGAATATCTACTACGAGCAGTACTTC. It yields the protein CASMFSGNIYYEQYF.

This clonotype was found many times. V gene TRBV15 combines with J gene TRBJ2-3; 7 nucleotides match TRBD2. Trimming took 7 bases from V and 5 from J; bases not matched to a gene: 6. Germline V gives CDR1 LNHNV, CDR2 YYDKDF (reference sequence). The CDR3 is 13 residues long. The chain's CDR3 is CATKEGGKDTQYF. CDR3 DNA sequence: TGTGCCACCAAGGAGGGAGGGAAAGATACGCAGTATTTT. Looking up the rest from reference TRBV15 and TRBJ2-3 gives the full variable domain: DAMVIQNPRYQVTQFGKPVTLSCSQTLNHNVMYWYQQKSSQAPKLLFHYYDKDFNNEADTPDNFQSRRPNTSFCFLDIRSPGLGDTAMYLCATKEGGKDTQYFGPGTRLTVL.

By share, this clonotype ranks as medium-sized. CDR3 coding DNA: TGTGCCAGCAGCTCAGGGCTAGCGGGAGTCGAGCAGTACTTC. Translation: CASSSGLAGVEQYF. V usage is TRBV12-3 or TRBV12-4 and J usage is TRBJ2-7; 10 bases are a match to TRBD2. With 6 bases clipped from V and 6 bases from J, the junction kept 8 bases outside the gene matches. The CDR3 runs 14 residues.

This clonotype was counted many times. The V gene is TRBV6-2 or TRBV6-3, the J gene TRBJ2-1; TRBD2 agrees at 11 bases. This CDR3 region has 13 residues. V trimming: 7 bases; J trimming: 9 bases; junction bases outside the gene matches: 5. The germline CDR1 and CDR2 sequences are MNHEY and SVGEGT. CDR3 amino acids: CASMELAGGEQFF. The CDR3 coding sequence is TGTGCCAGCATGGAGCTAGCGGGAGGTGAGCAGTTCTTC.

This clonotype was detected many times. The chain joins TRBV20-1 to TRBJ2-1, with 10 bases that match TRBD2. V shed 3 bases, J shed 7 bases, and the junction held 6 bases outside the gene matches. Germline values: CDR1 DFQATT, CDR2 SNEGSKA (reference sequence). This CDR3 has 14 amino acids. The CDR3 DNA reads TGCAGTGCTAGGAATAGCGGGAGGAAGAATGAGCAGTTCTTC. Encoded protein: CSARNSGRKNEQFF.

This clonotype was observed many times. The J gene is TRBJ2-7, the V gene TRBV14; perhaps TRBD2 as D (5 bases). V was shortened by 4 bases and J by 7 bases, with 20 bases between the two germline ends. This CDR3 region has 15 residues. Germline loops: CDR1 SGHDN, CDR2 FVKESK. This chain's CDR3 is CASSPRTGLLWEQYF. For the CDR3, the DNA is TGTGCCAGCAGCCCCCGGACTGGTTTACTGTGGGAGCAGTACTTC.

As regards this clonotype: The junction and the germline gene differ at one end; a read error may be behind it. CDR3 DNA sequence: TGTACCAGCAATCTTCAGGGGTACGGGGATCTGTTTTTT. Its translation is CTSNLQGYGDLFF. This chain joins TRBV27 and TRBJ2-2; perhaps TRBD1 as D (6 bases). The CDR3 is 13 amino acids. Germline V gene sequence: CDR1 MNHEY, CDR2 SMNVEV (reference sequence).

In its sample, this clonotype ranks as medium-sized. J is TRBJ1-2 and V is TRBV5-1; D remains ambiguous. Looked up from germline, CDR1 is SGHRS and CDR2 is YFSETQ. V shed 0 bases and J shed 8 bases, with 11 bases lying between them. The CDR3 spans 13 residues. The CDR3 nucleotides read TGCGCCAGCAGCTTGGACGCGGTTTCGGGCTACACCTTC. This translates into CASSLDAVSGYTF.

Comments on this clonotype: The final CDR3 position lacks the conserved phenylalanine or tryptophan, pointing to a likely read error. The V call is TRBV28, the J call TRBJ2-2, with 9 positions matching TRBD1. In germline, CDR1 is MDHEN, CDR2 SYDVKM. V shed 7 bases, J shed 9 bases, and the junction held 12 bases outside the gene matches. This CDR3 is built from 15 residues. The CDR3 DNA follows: TGTGCCAGCAAGACCTCCGGGACAGGGATTTGGGAGCTGTTTCTT. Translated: CASKTSGTGIWELFL.

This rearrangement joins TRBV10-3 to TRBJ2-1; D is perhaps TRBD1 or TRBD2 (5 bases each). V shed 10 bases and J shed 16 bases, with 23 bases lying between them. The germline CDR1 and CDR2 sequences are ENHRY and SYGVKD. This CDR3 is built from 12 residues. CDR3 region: CATTTRGQGFFF. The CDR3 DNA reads TGTGCCACCACCACGAGGGGTCAGGGATTCTTCTTC.

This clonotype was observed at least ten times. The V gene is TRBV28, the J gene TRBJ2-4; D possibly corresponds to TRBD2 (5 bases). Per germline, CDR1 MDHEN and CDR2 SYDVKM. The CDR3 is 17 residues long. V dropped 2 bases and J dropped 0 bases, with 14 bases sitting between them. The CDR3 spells CASSLTSPRLAKNIQYF. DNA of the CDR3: TGTGCCAGCAGTTTAACTAGTCCGCGCTTAGCCAAAAACATTCAGTACTTC.

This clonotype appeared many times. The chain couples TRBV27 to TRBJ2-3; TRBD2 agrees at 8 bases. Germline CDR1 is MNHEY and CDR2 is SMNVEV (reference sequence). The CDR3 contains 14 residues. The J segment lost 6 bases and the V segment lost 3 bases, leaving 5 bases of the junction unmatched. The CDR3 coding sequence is TGTGCCAGCAGTTTTAGCGGGAAGGTCGATACGCAGTATTTT. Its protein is CASSFSGKVDTQYF.

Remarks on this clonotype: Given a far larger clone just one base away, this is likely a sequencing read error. The CDR3 nucleotides are TGTGCCGCCCGGGCGGGGATCACTGAAGCTTTCTTT. Protein sequence: CAARAGITEAFF. The chain uses TRBV28 and TRBJ1-1; D is uncertain. CDR3 length: 12 residues. Germline CDR1 MDHEN, CDR2 SYDVKM. Between the trimmed V and J ends, which lost 11 bases and 4 bases, there was a span of 14 bases.

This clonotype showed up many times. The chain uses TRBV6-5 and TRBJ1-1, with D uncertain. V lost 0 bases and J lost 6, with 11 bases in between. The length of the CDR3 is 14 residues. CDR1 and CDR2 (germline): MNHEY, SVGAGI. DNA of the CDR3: TGTGCCAGCAGTTACTCATCAGGTCTCGCTGAAGCTTTCTTT. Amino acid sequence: CASSYSSGLAEAFF.

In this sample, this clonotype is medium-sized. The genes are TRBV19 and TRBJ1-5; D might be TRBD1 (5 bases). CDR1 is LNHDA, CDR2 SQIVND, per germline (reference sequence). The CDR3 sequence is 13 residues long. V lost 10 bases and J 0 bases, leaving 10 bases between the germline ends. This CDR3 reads CAKSGISNQPQHF. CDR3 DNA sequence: TGTGCCAAATCAGGGATTAGCAATCAGCCCCAGCATTTT. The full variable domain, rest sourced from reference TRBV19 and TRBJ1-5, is DGGITQSPKYLFRKEGQNVTLSCEQNLNHDAMYWYRQDPGQGLRLIYYSQIVNDFQKGDIAEGYSVSREKKESFPLTVTSAQKNPTAFYLCAKSGISNQPQHFGDGTRLSIL.